The subject of this entry is one T cell receptor (beta chain). Its antigen is not known. These data belong to a study of identical twins. General study findings and limits: Twin-shared out-of-frame alpha sequences showed excess low generation probability. With abundant cord blood beta clonotypes, insertions were fewer; memory repertoires showed no such pattern.

Looked up from germline, CDR1 is SGHVS and CDR2 is FQNEAQ. The CDR3 has 18 residues. Trimming at V came to 5 bases and at J to 4 bases, leaving 14 bases not matched to a gene. From the 5' RACE reads, TCRdb called clonotypes with MiXCR, one entry per CDR3 protein. The data contain 450,000 or so distinct CDR3 sequences, 20% to 25% of them singletons. The data were also submitted as part of a second study, on T cells expressing NK-cell markers. From that report: Sorting in several experiments was restricted by an anti-gamma-delta TCR antibody to alpha-beta TCR T cells.

The rearrangement uses TRBV7-8 and TRBJ2-2; 9 nucleotides align to TRBD2. The sequence derives from a woman aged 18-35 years in good health. The specimen sequenced was CD4+ T cells sorted from blood. As DNA, the CDR3 is TGTGCCAGCAGCCATCGGGTAGCGGGAGCCCCGGGCACCGGGGAGCTGTTTTTT. Protein: CASSHRVAGAPGTGELFF.